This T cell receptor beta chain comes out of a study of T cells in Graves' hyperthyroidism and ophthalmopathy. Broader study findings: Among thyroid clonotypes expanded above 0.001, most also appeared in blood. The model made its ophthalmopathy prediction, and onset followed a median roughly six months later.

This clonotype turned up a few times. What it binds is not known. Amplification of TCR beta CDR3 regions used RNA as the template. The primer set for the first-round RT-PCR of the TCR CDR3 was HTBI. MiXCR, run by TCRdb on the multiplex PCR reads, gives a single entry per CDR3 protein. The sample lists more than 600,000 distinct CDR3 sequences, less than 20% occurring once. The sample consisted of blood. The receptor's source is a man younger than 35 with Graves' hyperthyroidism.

DNA for the CDR3: TGCGCCAGCAGCCAAGAGTTTAGGGCCGGGGAGCTGTTTTTT. It codes for CASSQEFRAGELFF. The V and J genes are TRBV4-3 and TRBJ2-2; D gene ambiguous. The CDR3 has 14 amino acids. V dropped 0 bases and J dropped 6 bases, with 8 bases sitting between them. The germline V gene has CDR1 LGHNA and CDR2 YSLEER.